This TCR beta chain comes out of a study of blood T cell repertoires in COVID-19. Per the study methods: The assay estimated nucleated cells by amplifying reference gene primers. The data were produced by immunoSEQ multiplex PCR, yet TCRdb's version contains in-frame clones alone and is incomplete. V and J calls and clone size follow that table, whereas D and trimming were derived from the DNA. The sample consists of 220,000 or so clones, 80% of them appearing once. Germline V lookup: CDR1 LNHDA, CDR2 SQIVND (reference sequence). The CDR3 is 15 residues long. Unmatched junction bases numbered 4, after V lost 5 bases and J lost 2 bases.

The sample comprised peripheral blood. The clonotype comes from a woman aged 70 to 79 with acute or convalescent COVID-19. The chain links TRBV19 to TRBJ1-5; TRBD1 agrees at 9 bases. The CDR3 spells CASSLTGGGNQPQHF. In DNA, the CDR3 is TGTGCCAGTAGTCTTACAGGGGGCGGCAATCAGCCCCAGCATTTT.